The rows below give T cell receptor beta chains drawn from one sample of a study of PD-1 blockade in classical Hodgkin lymphoma. Repertoires were generated with immunoSEQ multiplex PCR, while TCRdb's copy carries only in-frame clones and drops some. Among fewer than 20,000 clones listed, 80% to 85% were seen once. The sample was peripheral blood mononuclear cells (PBMCs), taken before the second cycle of nivolumab. These receptors were taken from a human donor with classical Hodgkin lymphoma. CDR3s include the opening cysteine and the closing phenylalanine or tryptophan. Fields, in order: J gene, V gene, CDR3 protein.

J: TRBJ1-1; V: TRBV2; CDR3: CASSEVGTGVNTEAFF
J: TRBJ2-7; V: TRBV30; CDR3: CAWSVRGLGYEQYF
J: TRBJ2-2; V: TRBV6-1; CDR3: CASSAQGGDTGELFF
J: TRBJ2-3; V: TRBV6-6; CDR3: CASRGGRGRTDTQYF
J: TRBJ2-1; V: TRBV5-4; CDR3: CASRDSTGTYNEQFF
J: TRBJ2-1; V: TRBV6-5; CDR3: CASRGGVYNEQFF
J: TRBJ2-1; V: TRBV9; CDR3: CASSFSYGGYNEQFF
J: TRBJ2-3; V: TRBV2; CDR3: CASSGLAGNTDTQYF
J: TRBJ2-1; V: TRBV5-4; CDR3: CASSTGLAGNEQFF
J: TRBJ1-5; V: TRBV27; CDR3: CASSLSSGDVESQHF
J: TRBJ1-3; V: TRBV4-2; CDR3: CASSQGEQPGNTIYF
J: TRBJ2-3; V: TRBV10-3; CDR3: CAISDWAGLDTQYF
J: TRBJ2-1; V: TRBV5-4; CDR3: CASSLDLFEQFF
J: TRBJ2-2; V: TRBV7-9; CDR3: CASSLGLRELFF
J: TRBJ2-1; V: TRBV7-6; CDR3: CASNPGGRRFHEQFF
J: TRBJ2-6; V: TRBV11-2; CDR3: CASSLPGFDRANVLTF
J: TRBJ2-1; V: TRBV19; CDR3: CASSTGLAGGSSYNEQFF
J: TRBJ1-5; V: TRBV6-1; CDR3: CASSGNQPQHF
J: TRBJ2-2; V: TRBV27; CDR3: CASAVLGYTGELFF
J: TRBJ2-7; V: TRBV29-1; CDR3: CSATGFWNEQYF
J: TRBJ2-3; V: TRBV6-4; CDR3: CASSTGRQFGADTQYF
J: TRBJ2-7; V: TRBV11-2; CDR3: CASREPGRRTYEQYF
J: TRBJ1-2; V: TRBV11-1; CDR3: CASSPIGNYGYTF
J: TRBJ1-2; V: TRBV6-1; CDR3: CASSLGGGYTF
J: TRBJ2-1; V: TRBV6-1; CDR3: CASSERTGEYNEQFF
J: TRBJ2-7; V: TRBV7-6; CDR3: CASSSSSSREQYF
J: TRBJ2-1; V: TRBV5-4; CDR3: CASSRGLAGEGEQFF
J: TRBJ1-5; V: TRBV2; CDR3: CASGAGIQPQHF
J: TRBJ1-5; V: TRBV5-1; CDR3: CASSLEGGGNQPQHF
J: TRBJ2-3; V: TRBV6-5; CDR3: CASSSPNTDTQYF
J: TRBJ2-2; V: TRBV19; CDR3: CASSIGGSGELFF
J: TRBJ2-3; V: TRBV5-1; CDR3: CASSRFGVGDTQYF
J: TRBJ1-4; V: TRBV6-1; CDR3: CASSGQGNEKLFF